The 14 T cell receptor beta chains below were found in one sample sequenced in a study of OX40 agonist ivuxolimab in advanced cancers. Repertoires were generated with immunoSEQ multiplex PCR, while TCRdb's copy carries only in-frame clones and drops some. The table lists approximately 91,000 clones, around 87% of them singletons. Sequenced here: CD4+ or CD8+ T cells sorted from blood, sampled in a trial of the OX40 agonist ivuxolimab. All receptors come from an adult with an advanced solid tumor such as melanoma, head and neck, liver or kidney cancer.

The V and J genes are TRBV19 and TRBJ2-3, with TRBD2 identical over 11 bases. This CDR3 contains 19 residues. Trimming cost V 1 base and J 4 bases; bases outside gene matches: 13. Germline V lookup: CDR1 LNHDA, CDR2 SQIVND (reference sequence). CDR3 amino acids: CASSIGGTSGLRGADTQYF. CDR3 bases: TGTGCCAGTAGTATAGGCGGGACTAGCGGTCTAAGGGGGGCAGATACGCAGTATTTT.

The V gene is TRBV6-4, the J gene TRBJ2-1, with no clear D. This CDR3 is built from 14 residues. V was clipped by 6 bases and J by 0 bases, with 9 bases between them. Per the germline V gene, CDR1 is MRHNA and CDR2 is SNTAGT. The CDR3 nucleotides are TGTGCCAGCAGCCTCTCTAGCTCCTACAATGAGCAGTTCTTC. Protein: CASSLSSSYNEQFF.

The rearrangement links TRBV27 to TRBJ1-4; 8 bases are a match to TRBD1. Per the germline V gene, CDR1 is MNHEY and CDR2 is SMNVEV (reference sequence). The CDR3 covers 14 residues. The V gene end was trimmed by 4 bases and the J gene end by 10 bases; junction bases not matched to a gene: 8. The CDR3 DNA reads as TGTGCCAGCAGTTCAAGAGGGACAGGCGGAAAACTGTTTTTT. This gives the protein CASSSRGTGGKLFF.

The J gene is TRBJ1-1, the V gene TRBV7-2, with 9 nucleotides matching TRBD1. This CDR3 is 15 amino acids long. The V gene end was trimmed by 5 bases and the J gene end by 6 bases; junction bases not matched to a gene: 10. Germline CDR1 is SGHTA and CDR2 is FQGNSA. Here the CDR3 DNA reads TGTGCCAGCAGCCTGGAACAGGGGGCGCGCGCTGAAGCTTTCTTT. Protein product: CASSLEQGARAEAFF.

This sequence joins TRBV19 and TRBJ2-6; the D is unclear. Trimming stripped 4 bases from V and 0 bases from J, with 7 bases between. Germline loops: CDR1 LNHDA, CDR2 SQIVND (reference sequence). This CDR3 region has 15 residues. CDR3 nucleotides: TGTGCCAGTAGTAGACTGAACTCTGGGGCCAACGTCCTGACTTTC. It encodes CASSRLNSGANVLTF.

With respect to this clone: The CDR3 carries no conserved terminal phenylalanine or tryptophan, so it likely arises from a read error. The chain uses TRBV5-1 and TRBJ1-2; D is possibly TRBD1 (6 bases). The germline V and J ends were trimmed by 0 bases and 2 bases, with 11 bases remaining between them. The CDR3 contains 15 residues. Germline loops: CDR1 SGHRS, CDR2 YFSETQ. DNA of the CDR3: TGCGCCAGCAGCTTGGCTGTCAGGGGAAACTATGGCTACACCCTC. Its protein product is CASSLAVRGNYGYTL.

The genes are TRBV7-8 and TRBJ2-7; 13 bases match TRBD2. CDR3 length: 17 amino acids. V lost 1 base to trimming and J lost 7 bases; unmatched junction nucleotides: 10. Germline-derived CDR1 and CDR2 are SGHVS and FQNEAQ. CDR3 DNA: TGTGCCAGCAGCTTAGAACCGTGGACTAGCGGGAGTCGAGAGCAGTACGTC. Protein sequence: CASSLEPWTSGSREQYV.

This chain connects TRBV5-1 to TRBJ2-2; 8 bases line up with TRBD2. The CDR3 has 16 residues. V lost 0 bases and J lost 4; bases outside the gene matches: 5. The germline CDR1 and CDR2 sequences are SGHRS and YFSETQ. The chain's CDR3 is CASSLGGAGATGELFF. The CDR3 nucleotides are TGCGCCAGCAGCTTGGGGGGAGCGGGAGCCACCGGGGAGCTGTTTTTT.

The chain uses TRBV14 and TRBJ2-1; D perhaps matches TRBD1 (5 bases). CDR3 length: 14 residues. Trimming pared 4 bases from V and 7 bases from J, leaving 14 bases between. The germline gives CDR1 SGHDN, CDR2 FVKESK. The CDR3 reads CASSPVRAGNEQFF. CDR3 DNA sequence: TGTGCCAGCAGCCCCGTCAGGGCTGGAAATGAGCAGTTCTTC.

The chain employs TRBV11-2 and TRBJ2-5; D gene uncertain. This CDR3 has 15 amino acids. The germline gives CDR1 SGHAT, CDR2 FQNNGV. Trimming pared 5 bases from V and 5 bases from J, leaving 18 bases between. This CDR3 reads CASSRNTAERETQYF. The DNA of the CDR3 is TGTGCCAGCAGCCGAAATACTGCGGAAAGGGAGACCCAGTACTTC.

This chain links TRBV10-3 with TRBJ1-3, with TRBD1 identical over 11 bases. In germline, CDR1 is ENHRY, CDR2 SYGVKD. The CDR3 has 14 amino acids. V was clipped by 10 bases and J by 7 bases; unmatched bases: 9. CDR3 coding DNA: TGTGCCAGCAAATCGGGACAGGGGGTCAACACCATATATTTT. Protein product: CASKSGQGVNTIYF.

The chain combines TRBV4-3 with TRBJ1-1; a possible D gene is TRBD1 (5 bases). V was shortened by 4 bases and J by 3 bases, with 18 bases between the two germline ends. CDR3 length: 16 amino acids. Germline V gene data show CDR1 as LGHNA and CDR2 as YSLEER. This CDR3 reads CASSRRLQGVDTEAFF. DNA of the CDR3: TGCGCCAGCAGCCGCCGACTCCAGGGTGTGGACACTGAAGCTTTCTTT.

The J gene is TRBJ1-2, the V gene TRBV30, with unresolved D. CDR1 GTSNPN and CDR2 SVGIG come from the germline V gene (reference sequence). V was clipped by 4 bases and J by 0 bases, with 9 bases between them. This CDR3 spans 13 amino acids. The CDR3 DNA is TGTGCCTGGATGCATACGACTAACTATGGCTACACCTTC. This encodes CAWMHTTNYGYTF.

At least ten counts were recorded for this clone. The chain carries TRBV5-1 and TRBJ1-1; D call uncertain. Trimming stripped 0 bases from V and 6 bases from J, with 15 bases between. This CDR3 is built from 15 residues. The germline V gene has CDR1 SGHRS and CDR2 YFSETQ. DNA of the CDR3: TGCGCCAGCAGCTTGGATAACCGGGAGGGCTCTGAAGCTTTCTTT. Protein product: CASSLDNREGSEAFF.